Listed below are T cell receptor beta chains from one sample, sequenced in a study of T cells in Graves' hyperthyroidism and ophthalmopathy. One entry per CDR3 protein results from TCRdb running MiXCR on the multiplex PCR reads. This table holds 350,000 or so distinct CDR3 sequences, around 20% found once. Sequenced input: blood. The source of these receptors is a woman in her forties or fifties with Graves' hyperthyroidism. Both conserved end residues are part of each CDR3.

v_call	j_call	cdr3_aa
TRBV2	TRBJ1-4	CASRPTGSNEKLFF
TRBV24-1	TRBJ2-2	CATSGAFGLPTGELFF
TRBV20-1	TRBJ2-5	CSARSGRPQETQYF
TRBV5-1	TRBJ2-2	CASWDTNTGELFF
TRBV28	TRBJ2-1	CASSLYRPGGEQFF
TRBV12-3/TRBV12-4	TRBJ2-7	CASSGTDGYEQYF
TRBV30	TRBJ1-1	CAWNSGRGKTEAFF
TRBV2	TRBJ2-7	CASSETSGKEQYF
TRBV7-2	TRBJ2-1	CASSIEHRSSYNEQFF
TRBV7-3	TRBJ2-1	CASSLTGNVGLSYNEQFF
TRBV9	TRBJ2-1	CASSPQASGPSYNEQFF
TRBV6-5	TRBJ2-5	CASSYSGTSGLQGTQYF
TRBV12-3/TRBV12-4	TRBJ1-2	CASSLRDGYTF
TRBV7-8	TRBJ2-5	CASSAGTGRETQYF
TRBV7-3	TRBJ2-2	CASSLPSSGRAGRTGELFF
TRBV7-6	TRBJ2-7	CASSQTGGEQYF
TRBV7-3	TRBJ2-3	CASSLSDRGTGKYF
TRBV24-1	TRBJ2-3	CATSDLRLDGGDTQYF
TRBV15	TRBJ2-2	CATSREKVAGVRTGELFF
TRBV5-1	TRBJ1-3	CASSLDPGAGNTIYF